The 25 T cell receptor beta chains in this list originate from one sample, sequenced in a study of blood T cell repertoires in COVID-19. Data came from immunoSEQ multiplex PCR; TCRdb stores just in-frame clones and leaves some out. The table shows almost 400,000 clones, with nearly 90% occurring only once. Sequences were obtained from PBMCs or T cells enriched from blood (not recorded which). The receptors were gathered from a woman in her twenties or thirties who had recovered from COVID-19.

The chain recombines TRBV7-2 with TRBJ2-1; 8 bases line up with TRBD2. Germline loops: CDR1 SGHTA, CDR2 FQGNSA. The CDR3 length is 15 residues. With 8 bases clipped from V and 1 base from J, the junction kept 7 bases outside the gene matches. The CDR3 DNA reads as TGTGCCAGCGGGCGAGCGGGAGTATCCTACAATGAGCAGTTCTTC. As protein: CASGRAGVSYNEQFF.

The chain carries TRBV28 and TRBJ1-6, with 7 nucleotides matching TRBD1. Germline trimming cut 5 bases from V and 10 bases from J; bases unmatched to any gene: 8. Germline CDR1 is MDHEN and CDR2 is SYDVKM. The CDR3 length is 14 residues. CDR3 amino acids: CASSQTGARSPLHF. CDR3 coding DNA: TGTGCCAGCAGTCAAACAGGGGCTAGATCACCCCTCCACTTT. Together with reference TRBV28 and TRBJ1-6, the CDR3 gives the full variable domain: DVKVTQSSRYLVKRTGEKVFLECVQDMDHENMFWYRQDPGLGLRLIYFSYDVKMKEKGDIPEGYSVSREKKERFSLILESASTNQTSMYLCASSQTGARSPLHFGNGTRLTVT.

V usage is TRBV30 and J usage is TRBJ2-1, with a possible D match to TRBD1 (6 bases). The V and J ends lost 3 bases and 4 bases respectively, with 13 bases between them. Germline V gene sequence: CDR1 GTSNPN, CDR2 SVGIG (reference sequence). The CDR3 is 14 amino acids. Here the CDR3 reads CAWRRLQGYNEQFF. The DNA of the CDR3 is TGTGCCTGGAGGAGACTACAGGGTTACAATGAGCAGTTCTTC.

The chain combines TRBV5-6 with TRBJ2-1; 8 bases fit TRBD2. The V gene end was trimmed by 5 bases and the J gene end by 5 bases; junction bases not matched to a gene: 9. The CDR3 has 15 residues. CDR1 and CDR2 (germline): SGHDT, YYEEEE. The CDR3 DNA is TGTGCCAGCAGTCGTGCGGGGGGTCACGACAATGAGCAGTTCTTC. This gives the protein CASSRAGGHDNEQFF.

The CDR3 DNA reads as TGTGCCAGCAGTCGGGGGACTAGCGGGGGGCTTTCCTACGAGCAGTACTTC. Its translation: CASSRGTSGGLSYEQYF. V is TRBV6-6 and J is TRBJ2-7; TRBD2 matches 15 bases. From germline, CDR1 is MNHNY and CDR2 SVGAGI (reference sequence). The trim removed 5 bases at V and 1 base at J, leaving 6 bases unmatched. The CDR3 runs to 17 residues.

V gene TRBV9 combines with J gene TRBJ1-3; D perhaps matches TRBD1 (5 bases). CDR3 length: 16 amino acids. Trimming removed 5 bases from V and 0 bases from J, with 15 bases in between. Germline V gene data show CDR1 as SGDLS and CDR2 as YYNGEE. CDR3 nucleotides: TGTGCCAGCAGTTCCCGGGGGAAACTCTCTGGAAACACCATATATTTT. Amino acids: CASSSRGKLSGNTIYF. The full variable domain, its missing parts supplied by reference TRBV9 and TRBJ1-3, is DSGVTQTPKHLITATGQRVTLRCSPRSGDLSVYWYQQSLDQGLQFLIQYYNGEERAKGNILERFSAQQFPDLHSELNLSSLELGDSALYFCASSSRGKLSGNTIYFGEGSWLTVV.

V and J are TRBV30 and TRBJ1-3; TRBD1 is a possible D gene (6 bases). Trimming removed 1 base at V and 0 bases at J, with 13 bases between. There are 16 residues in the CDR3. Germline V CDR1 and CDR2: GTSNPN, SVGIG (reference sequence). CDR3 loop: CAWSANSDSSGNTIYF. CDR3 DNA sequence: TGTGCCTGGAGTGCCAACTCGGACAGCTCTGGAAACACCATATATTTT. Full variable domain (rest looked up from reference TRBV30 and TRBJ1-3): SQTIHQWPATLVQPVGSPLSLECTVEGTSNPNLYWYRQAAGRGLQLLFYSVGIGQISSEVPQNLSASRPQDRQFILSSKKLLLSDSGFYLCAWSANSDSSGNTIYFGEGSWLTVV.

V usage is TRBV5-1 and J usage is TRBJ2-5, with no clear D. The germline gives CDR1 SGHRS, CDR2 YFSETQ. CDR3 length equals 15 residues. V dropped 0 bases and J dropped 2 bases, with 11 bases sitting between them. The CDR3 spells CASSLGGIFQETQYF. CDR3 in DNA: TGCGCCAGCAGCTTGGGAGGCATTTTTCAAGAGACCCAGTACTTC.

The chain uses TRBV2 and TRBJ2-3; TRBD1 matches 7 bases. The ends lost 6 bases at V and 1 base at J; junction bases unmatched: 7. CDR3 length equals 15 residues. Germline CDR1 reads SNHLY; CDR2 reads FYNNEI. CDR3 DNA sequence: TGTGCCAGCAGGGGAACAGGGGCCCGCACAGATACGCAGTATTTT. It translates to CASRGTGARTDTQYF.

The chain employs TRBV6-1 and TRBJ2-1, with 9 bases aligning to TRBD2. Germline CDR1 is MNHNS and CDR2 is SASEGT. The V gene end was trimmed by 3 bases and the J gene end by 4 bases; junction bases not matched to a gene: 4. This CDR3 is 15 amino acids long. The chain's CDR3 is CASSEASGTYNEQFF. The CDR3 nucleotides are TGTGCCAGCAGTGAGGCTAGCGGGACTTACAATGAGCAGTTCTTC.

The chain employs TRBV5-8 and TRBJ2-4, with D possibly matching TRBD1 (5 bases). There are 15 residues in the CDR3. CDR1 is SGHTS and CDR2 is YDEGEE in the germline V gene. The ends were cut back, 0 bases at V and 2 bases at J, with 9 bases in the middle. The DNA of the CDR3 is TGTGCCAGCAGCTTGGGCGACAGCACCAAAAACATTCAGTACTTC. Amino acids: CASSLGDSTKNIQYF. Full variable domain (missing parts from reference TRBV5-8 and TRBJ2-4): EAGVTQSPTHLIKTRGQQATLRCSPISGHTSVYWYQQALGLGLQFLLWYDEGEERNRGNFPPRFSGRQFPNYSSELNVNALELEDSALYLCASSLGDSTKNIQYFGAGTRLSVL.

V gene TRBV10-2 combines with J gene TRBJ2-7, with D unresolved. V lost 4 bases, J lost 6 bases, and 10 bases lay in between. The CDR3 consists of 12 residues. Germline lookup yields CDR1 WSHSY and CDR2 SAAADI. The CDR3 loop reads CASSAGQLEQYF. The CDR3 nucleotides read TGCGCCAGCAGTGCGGGTCAACTCGAGCAGTACTTC.

V is TRBV9 and J is TRBJ1-1, with TRBD1 matching over 8 bases. Unmatched junction bases numbered 8, after V lost 2 bases and J lost 8 bases. The CDR3 is made up of 14 amino acids. Germline CDR1 SGDLS, CDR2 YYNGEE. The CDR3 DNA sequence: TGTGCCAGCAGCGTCGTTCAGGGGGCCTCGGAAGCTTTCTTT. Translating gives CASSVVQGASEAFF.

The V and J genes are TRBV7-9 and TRBJ1-4, with 10 bases identical to TRBD1. Germline V lookup: CDR1 SEHNR, CDR2 FQNEAQ (reference sequence). With V trimmed by 6 bases and J by 5 bases, 6 bases remained unmatched. This CDR3 region has 15 residues. DNA for the CDR3: TGTGCCAGCAGGTCTCCGGGACAGGGGAATGAAAAACTGTTTTTT. This gives the protein CASRSPGQGNEKLFF. The full variable domain, rest sourced from reference TRBV7-9 and TRBJ1-4, is DTGVSQNPRHKITKRGQNVTFRCDPISEHNRLYWYRQTLGQGPEFLTYFQNEAQLEKSRLLSDRFSAERPKGSFSTLEIQRTEQGDSAMYLCASRSPGQGNEKLFFGSGTQLSVL.

The J gene is TRBJ2-1, the V gene TRBV4-1; D unclear. The V and J ends lost 0 bases and 1 base respectively, with 10 bases between them. This CDR3 is built from 16 residues. Germline values: CDR1 MGHRA, CDR2 YSYEKL. The CDR3 here is CASSQDLALSYNEQFF. The CDR3 region has the DNA TGCGCCAGCAGCCAAGACCTTGCGCTGTCCTACAATGAGCAGTTCTTC.

This chain uses TRBV27 with TRBJ1-4; no clear D. Germline V gene lookup returns CDR1 MNHEY and CDR2 SMNVEV (reference sequence). The CDR3 length is 15 residues. Trimming shortened V by 6 bases and J by 6 bases, and 17 bases separated the two germline ends. In nucleotides, the CDR3 is TGTGCCAGCAGATACTCGACACGTATGGATGAAAAACTGTTTTTT. Translating it yields CASRYSTRMDEKLFF.

This chain connects TRBV5-1 to TRBJ2-2; the match to TRBD2 covers 8 bases. This CDR3 comprises 17 residues. V dropped 4 bases and J dropped 7; count of bases not matched to a gene: 15. Germline values: CDR1 SGHRS, CDR2 YFSETQ. CDR3 DNA sequence: TGCGCCAGCAGCCCCGGGGGGGCCCTGAAACTCCTCGGGGAGCTGTTTTTT. As protein: CASSPGGALKLLGELFF.

This chain joins TRBV19 and TRBJ1-2; the match to TRBD1 covers 12 bases. Per the germline V gene, CDR1 is LNHDA and CDR2 is SQIVND (reference sequence). The junction had 8 bases not matched to a gene; V was cut back by 5 bases and J by 4 bases. This CDR3 has 16 amino acids. CDR3 protein: CASSAWDRGLGYGYTF. DNA for the CDR3: TGTGCCAGTAGTGCATGGGACAGGGGGCTTGGCTATGGCTACACCTTC.

In this sample, this clone turned up once. The chain joins TRBV6-2 or TRBV6-3 to TRBJ1-2; no clear D. Germline-derived CDR1 and CDR2 are MNHEY and SVGEGT. CDR3 length equals 15 residues. V was clipped by 2 bases and J by 1 base, with 11 bases between them. The CDR3 protein is CASSYAVSGNYGYTF. The CDR3 DNA is TGTGCCAGCAGTTACGCGGTTTCTGGTAACTATGGCTACACCTTC.

This chain connects TRBV27 to TRBJ1-5, with D possibly matching TRBD1 (6 bases). The V end was cut by 7 bases, the J end by 7 bases, with 20 bases between. CDR3 length: 15 amino acids. Germline CDR1 reads MNHEY; CDR2 reads SMNVEV (reference sequence). The chain's CDR3 is CASNPLGGPKQPQHF. In DNA form, the CDR3 reads TGTGCCAGCAATCCGTTGGGGGGGCCGAAACAGCCCCAGCATTTT.

The chain carries TRBV21-1 and TRBJ1-5. TRBV21-1 counts as a pseudogene. The length of the CDR3 is 15 residues. CDR3 DNA: TGTGCCAGCAGCAAAGGGAGTGAGGGTAATCAGCCCCAGCATTTT. Translated, it gives CASSKGSEGNQPQHF.

The CDR3 DNA sequence: TGTGCCAGCAGTACGGACAGACGAAACCCCTATGGCTACACCTTC. It translates to CASSTDRRNPYGYTF. The chain carries TRBV2 and TRBJ1-2, with D tentatively TRBD1 (6 bases). This CDR3 region has 15 residues. From germline, CDR1 is SNHLY and CDR2 FYNNEI. V lost 5 bases and J lost 4, with 17 bases in between.

This rearrangement joins TRBV5-6 to TRBJ1-1, with a possible D match to TRBD1 (5 bases). Germline CDR1 SGHDT, CDR2 YYEEEE. The V end was cut by 2 bases, the J end by 1 base, with 9 bases between. CDR3 length: 14 amino acids. CDR3 in amino acids: CASSFLRENTEAFF. The CDR3 DNA reads as TGTGCCAGCAGCTTCCTCAGGGAGAACACTGAAGCTTTCTTT.

The chain combines TRBV28 with TRBJ2-1; 9 nucleotides agree with TRBD2. In germline, CDR1 is MDHEN, CDR2 SYDVKM. The CDR3 is 14 amino acids. With 2 bases clipped from V and 6 bases from J, the junction kept 2 bases outside the gene matches. The CDR3 bases are TGTGCCAGCAGTTTAGCGGGAGGGCCCAATGAGCAGTTCTTC. It yields the protein CASSLAGGPNEQFF. The full variable domain, rest sourced from reference TRBV28 and TRBJ2-1, is DVKVTQSSRYLVKRTGEKVFLECVQDMDHENMFWYRQDPGLGLRLIYFSYDVKMKEKGDIPEGYSVSREKKERFSLILESASTNQTSMYLCASSLAGGPNEQFFGPGTRLTVL.

The V and J genes are TRBV10-3 and TRBJ1-1; tentative D call: TRBD1 (6 bases). V lost 2 bases, J lost 5 bases, and 15 bases lay in between. This CDR3 region has 15 residues. Germline CDR1 and CDR2: ENHRY and SYGVKD. CDR3 coding DNA: TGTGCCATCAGTGAGCCGACACAGGGAAGGACTGAAGCTTTCTTT. This sequence encodes CAISEPTQGRTEAFF.